These 27 T cell receptor beta chains were sequenced from one sample in a study of blood T cell repertoires in COVID-19. The table came from immunoSEQ multiplex PCR; TCRdb's copy has only in-frame clones and leaves some out. Among 150,000 to 200,000 clones listed, over 70% were seen once. The sequenced sample was peripheral blood. The source of these receptors is a woman of 80 years or more with active or convalescent COVID-19.

This clone showed up just a few times. This chain links TRBV7-2 with TRBJ1-2, with TRBD1 identical over 8 bases. Trimming took 5 bases from V and 7 from J; bases not matched to a gene: 18. The germline V gene encodes CDR1 SGHTA and CDR2 FQGNSA. This CDR3 contains 17 residues. CDR3 amino acids: CASSPGTGMSRVVGYTF. The CDR3 coding sequence is TGTGCCAGCAGCCCGGGGACAGGAATGTCAAGGGTGGTTGGCTACACCTTC.

The V gene is TRBV7-2, the J gene TRBJ2-7; the D gene is possibly TRBD2 (7 bases). CDR1 and CDR2 (germline): SGHTA, FQGNSA. This CDR3 region has 15 residues. V lost 5 bases to trimming and J lost 2 bases, with 16 bases between them. The CDR3 coding sequence is TGTGCCAGCAGCCCTGCTGGGGGGGCCACCTACGAGCAGTACTTC. Its translation is CASSPAGGATYEQYF.

The rearrangement joins TRBV7-9 to TRBJ1-5; a possible D gene is TRBD1 (6 bases). Germline-derived CDR1 and CDR2 are SEHNR and FQNEAQ (reference sequence). This CDR3 contains 19 residues. The germline V and J ends were trimmed by 5 bases and 6 bases, with 29 bases remaining between them. The CDR3 loop reads CASSPGGQFLELGGQPQHF. DNA for the CDR3: TGTGCCAGCAGCCCGGGCGGACAGTTTTTGGAACTAGGGGGTCAGCCCCAGCATTTT.

The rearrangement links TRBV7-2 to TRBJ1-2; D is uncertain. The CDR3 length is 12 residues. Germline assignment: CDR1 SGHTA and CDR2 FQGNSA. V lost 2 bases and J 7 bases, leaving 8 bases between the germline ends. As DNA, the CDR3 is TGTGCCAGCAGCTTAAACGGGGTTGGCTACACCTTC. Translated, it gives CASSLNGVGYTF.

This clone was recorded a few times. This chain connects TRBV18 to TRBJ1-1, with no clear D. The CDR3 is 14 residues long. Trimming left V 3 bases short and J 0 bases short, with 8 bases between. Germline values: CDR1 KGHSH, CDR2 LQKENI. CDR3 amino acids: CASSPQAMNTEAFF. In DNA form, the CDR3 reads TGTGCCAGCTCACCCCAGGCGATGAACACTGAAGCTTTCTTT. Looking up the rest from reference TRBV18 and TRBJ1-1 gives the full variable domain: NAGVMQNPRHLVRRRGQEARLRCSPMKGHSHVYWYRQLPEEGLKFMVYLQKENIIDESGMPKERFSAEFPKEGPSILRIQQVVRGDSAAYFCASSPQAMNTEAFFGQGTRLTVV.

The rearrangement joins TRBV9 to TRBJ1-1; D not resolved. The germline gives CDR1 SGDLS, CDR2 YYNGEE. With 4 bases removed from V and 1 base from J, the gap between germline ends came to 14 bases. CDR3 length equals 15 residues. The chain's CDR3 is CASSSSGVWNTEAFF. The CDR3 region has the DNA TGTGCCAGCAGCTCTTCCGGGGTCTGGAACACTGAAGCTTTCTTT.

The chain is built from TRBV27 and TRBJ2-2, with 10 bases lining up with TRBD1. The CDR3 is 16 amino acids. The J segment lost 2 bases and the V segment lost 0 bases, leaving 0 bases of the junction unmatched. From germline, CDR1 is MNHEY and CDR2 SMNVEV (reference sequence). The CDR3 protein is CASSLSTGGNTGELFF. The CDR3 nucleotides read TGTGCCAGCAGTTTATCGACAGGGGGCAACACCGGGGAGCTGTTTTTT.

This chain links TRBV19 with TRBJ2-6; 7 bases are a match to TRBD1. In germline, CDR1 is LNHDA, CDR2 SQIVND (reference sequence). V lost 7 bases to trimming and J lost 4 bases; unmatched junction nucleotides: 7. The CDR3 totals 15 residues. The CDR3 loop is CASTADRAGANVLTF. The CDR3 DNA reads TGTGCCAGTACCGCCGACAGGGCGGGGGCCAACGTCCTGACTTTC. The full variable domain, its missing parts supplied by reference TRBV19 and TRBJ2-6, is DGGITQSPKYLFRKEGQNVTLSCEQNLNHDAMYWYRQDPGQGLRLIYYSQIVNDFQKGDIAEGYSVSREKKESFPLTVTSAQKNPTAFYLCASTADRAGANVLTFGAGSRLTVL.

The chain has TRBV10-3 and TRBJ1-1, with 7 bases that match TRBD1. With 4 bases clipped from V and 7 bases from J, the junction kept 3 bases outside the gene matches. This CDR3 comprises 12 residues. The germline V gene encodes CDR1 ENHRY and CDR2 SYGVKD. CDR3 amino acids: CAISGQGLEAFF. CDR3 bases: TGTGCCATCAGTGGACAGGGACTTGAAGCTTTCTTT.

The rearrangement joins TRBV28 to TRBJ2-3; 15 nucleotides match TRBD2. Germline CDR1 reads MDHEN; CDR2 reads SYDVKM. After removal of 1 base from V and 7 bases from J, the junction contained 12 bases not matched to a gene. The CDR3 loop spans 19 amino acids. In DNA form, the CDR3 reads TGTGCCAGCAGTTTATTAGGGTTTCGGACTAGCGGGGGGGGATATACGCAGTATTTT. Its translation is CASSLLGFRTSGGGYTQYF.

The chain couples TRBV25-1 to TRBJ1-1, with D uncertain. Trimming removed 0 bases at V and 1 base at J, with 15 bases between. The CDR3 consists of 17 residues. The germline V gene encodes CDR1 MGHDK and CDR2 SYGVNS. CDR3 sequence (DNA): TGTGCCAGCAGTGAATACTTCTCCCCCGGCGGGAACACTGAAGCTTTCTTT. It encodes CASSEYFSPGGNTEAFF.

V usage is TRBV9 and J usage is TRBJ1-2; a weak D match, TRBD1 (5 bases). The CDR3 has 14 amino acids. Trimming pared 1 base from V and 2 bases from J, leaving 9 bases between. Germline-derived CDR1 and CDR2 are SGDLS and YYNGEE. CDR3 DNA sequence: TGTGCCAGCAGCGTATCAGGGTCCAACTATGGCTACACCTTC. Its translation is CASSVSGSNYGYTF.

Points on this clone: Different DNA sequences within this sample yield the same CDR3. This chain connects TRBV12-3 or TRBV12-4 to TRBJ1-2; maybe TRBD1 (6 bases). This CDR3 contains 13 residues. V was pared by 0 bases and J by 8 bases, with 10 bases between. Here the CDR3 DNA reads TGTGCCAGCAGTTTAGCCAGGGGCGGCGGCTACACCTTC. As protein: CASSLARGGGYTF.

The rearrangement uses TRBV7-2 and TRBJ1-5; no firm D call. Trimming stripped 5 bases from V and 4 bases from J, with 6 bases between. The CDR3 covers 12 residues. Germline loops: CDR1 SGHTA, CDR2 FQGNSA. In DNA form, the CDR3 reads TGTGCCAGCAGCCCCCTAAATCAGCCCCAGCATTTT. Its translation is CASSPLNQPQHF. The entire variable domain, with the rest obtained from reference TRBV7-2 and TRBJ1-5, is as follows: GAGVSQSPSNKVTEKGKDVELRCDPISGHTALYWYRQSLGQGLEFLIYFQGNSAPDKSGLPSDRFSAERTGGSVSTLTIQRTQQEDSAVYLCASSPLNQPQHFGDGTRLSIL.

V usage is TRBV12-2 and J usage is TRBJ1-2; TRBD1, as called in the table, went unchecked against the DNA. TRBV12-2 is shown as a pseudogene. The CDR3 runs 16 residues. The CDR3: CASRLARTGGGDGYTF. The CDR3 DNA follows: TGTGCAAGTCGCTTAGCGCGGACAGGGGGAGGTGATGGCTACACCTTC.

The V call is TRBV6-5, the J call TRBJ1-6; TRBD1 matches at 7 bases. Germline V gene lookup returns CDR1 MNHEY and CDR2 SVGAGI. This CDR3 is built from 14 residues. The J segment lost 6 bases and the V segment lost 6 bases, leaving 5 bases of the junction unmatched. CDR3 bases: TGTGCCAGCAGGGAGGGACAGATTAATTCACCCCTCCACTTT. This gives the protein CASREGQINSPLHF.

This clone was counted many times. The V gene is TRBV6-6, the J gene TRBJ1-1; no clear D. The CDR3 is 13 amino acids. Per germline, CDR1 MNHNY and CDR2 SVGAGI (reference sequence). V was pared by 0 bases and J by 8 bases, with 10 bases between. CDR3 sequence (DNA): TGTGCCAGCAGTTACTCGAGCGCGGAAGAAGCTTTCTTT. Translation gives CASSYSSAEEAFF.

This clone has more than one count but fewer than ten. The V call is TRBV4-2, the J call TRBJ1-2; the match to TRBD1 covers 8 bases. Germline CDR1 is LGHNA and CDR2 is YNFKEQ. The V segment lost 3 bases and the J segment 1 base; nucleotides outside the gene matches: 4. This CDR3 spans 15 amino acids. The CDR3 coding sequence is TGTGCCAGCAGCCAGGGGACAGGCGATAACTATGGCTACACCTTC. This encodes CASSQGTGDNYGYTF.

Only a few counts were recorded for this clone. The chain carries TRBV5-1 and TRBJ1-1; tentative D call: TRBD1 (5 bases). This CDR3 has 14 amino acids. Germline V gene sequence: CDR1 SGHRS, CDR2 YFSETQ. Trimming left V 2 bases short and J 1 base short, with 9 bases between. The CDR3 DNA is TGCGCCAGCAGCTTACGGACACCGAACACTGAAGCTTTCTTT. Encoded protein: CASSLRTPNTEAFF.

This rearrangement joins TRBV5-1 to TRBJ2-1; 14 nucleotides match TRBD2. V dropped 5 bases and J dropped 6; count of bases not matched to a gene: 10. Germline V lookup: CDR1 SGHRS, CDR2 YFSETQ. The CDR3 is 17 amino acids. CDR3: CASRGVWTSGGSNEQFF. CDR3 coding DNA: TGCGCCAGCAGAGGGGTTTGGACTAGCGGGGGGTCCAATGAGCAGTTCTTC.

This chain joins TRBV7-2 and TRBJ1-3, with 7 bases that match TRBD1. Trimming removed 5 bases from V and 2 bases from J; junction bases left unmatched: 3. CDR1 is SGHTA, CDR2 FQGNSA, per germline. The CDR3 loop spans 14 amino acids. CDR3 DNA: TGTGCCAGCAGCGCAGACAGGGCTGGAAACACCATATATTTT. Its translation: CASSADRAGNTIYF. Full variable domain (remainder filled in from reference TRBV7-2 and TRBJ1-3): GAGVSQSPSNKVTEKGKDVELRCDPISGHTALYWYRQSLGQGLEFLIYFQGNSAPDKSGLPSDRFSAERTGGSVSTLTIQRTQQEDSAVYLCASSADRAGNTIYFGEGSWLTVV.

This rearrangement joins TRBV11-2 to TRBJ2-7; D remains unclear. CDR3 length equals 13 residues. CDR1 is SGHAT and CDR2 is FQNNGV in the germline V gene. Trimming shortened V by 2 bases and J by 2 bases, and 7 bases separated the two germline ends. The CDR3: CASSLPYTYEQYF. Here the CDR3 DNA reads TGTGCCAGCAGCTTACCGTATACCTACGAGCAGTACTTC.

J is TRBJ1-2 and V is TRBV4-3, with TRBD1 matching over 7 bases. V shed 3 bases and J 4 bases; nucleotides not matched to a gene: 8. Per the germline V gene, CDR1 is LGHNA and CDR2 is YSLEER. This CDR3 spans 15 amino acids. CDR3: CASSHLQGGSYGYTF. The CDR3 region has the DNA TGCGCCAGCAGCCACCTCCAGGGGGGTTCCTATGGCTACACCTTC.

This clone was observed once. V usage is TRBV5-5 and J usage is TRBJ1-4, with a tentative D call TRBD1 (5 bases). Germline CDR1 reads SGHKS; CDR2 reads YYEKEE (reference sequence). Deletions cut 3 bases from V and 2 bases from J, with 14 bases between. This CDR3 has 16 amino acids. CDR3 residues: CASSYSLRQTNEKLFF. The CDR3 nucleotides read TGTGCCAGCAGCTACTCGCTCCGACAGACTAATGAAAAACTGTTTTTT.

The chain links TRBV10-3 to TRBJ1-1, with a weak D call TRBD1 (6 bases). Germline values: CDR1 ENHRY, CDR2 SYGVKD. Deletions cut 7 bases from V and 7 bases from J, with 16 bases between. The CDR3 contains 13 residues. CDR3 coding DNA: TGTGCCATCACGCGGGGGGCAAGCGGTGAAGCTTTCTTT. Its translation: CAITRGASGEAFF.

The V and J genes are TRBV6-5 and TRBJ2-7; no reliable D call. This CDR3 region has 14 residues. In germline, CDR1 is MNHEY, CDR2 SVGAGI. V was shortened by 1 base and J by 0 bases, with 7 bases between the two germline ends. CDR3 nucleotide sequence: TGTGCCAGCAGTTACTACCAGGACTCCTACGAGCAGTACTTC. Amino acids: CASSYYQDSYEQYF.

The chain recombines TRBV6-6 with TRBJ1-1, with no clear D. V was pared by 5 bases and J by 7 bases, with 11 bases between. Germline V lookup: CDR1 MNHNY, CDR2 SVGAGI (reference sequence). The CDR3 spans 12 residues. The CDR3: CASSLGRYEAFF. CDR3 DNA: TGTGCCAGCAGTCTCGGGAGGTATGAAGCTTTCTTT.